These 21 T cell receptor beta chains share one sample of origin, sequenced in a study of blood T cell repertoires in COVID-19. This table comes from immunoSEQ multiplex PCR, and its TCRdb copy is limited to in-frame clones, with some not included. The sample includes about 210,000 clones, almost 85% of them seen just once. Sequenced input: peripheral blood. These receptor sequences come from a woman in her forties or fifties with active or convalescent COVID-19.

The J gene is TRBJ2-2, the V gene TRBV10-1; D is undetermined. The CDR3 spans 15 residues. V lost 2 bases to trimming and J lost 0 bases, with 7 bases between them. The germline V gene encodes CDR1 WNHNN and CDR2 SYGVQD (reference sequence). CDR3 residues: CASSEGAANTGELFF. In nucleotides, the CDR3 is TGCGCCAGCAGTGAGGGTGCAGCGAACACCGGGGAGCTGTTTTTT.

The CDR3 here is CASSPGWEETQYF. CDR3 in DNA: TGTGCCAGCAGCCCAGGATGGGAAGAGACCCAGTACTTC. V gene TRBV3-1 (or the pseudogene TRBV3-2) combines with J gene TRBJ2-5, with D unclear. V gave up 4 bases and J gave up 3 bases, with 9 bases separating them. Germline V gene lookup returns CDR1 LGHDT and CDR2 YNNKEL (reference sequence). The CDR3 totals 13 residues.

This clone was recorded once. The CDR3 DNA reads TGTGCCAGCTCGCCCTCGGGACAAGCTAACTATGGCTACACCTTC. This gives the protein CASSPSGQANYGYTF. This rearrangement joins TRBV18 to TRBJ1-2; possibly TRBD1 for D (6 bases). This CDR3 region has 15 residues. Trimming took off 6 bases at V and 0 bases at J, with 14 bases between the two ends. Per the germline V gene, CDR1 is KGHSH and CDR2 is LQKENI.

The chain couples TRBV19 to TRBJ2-2; 8 positions agree with TRBD2. The CDR3 is 15 residues long. CDR1 is LNHDA and CDR2 is SQIVND in the germline V gene (reference sequence). With 8 bases clipped from V and 1 base from J, the junction kept 6 bases outside the gene matches. CDR3 in amino acids: CASRGRGGNTGELFF. CDR3 DNA: TGTGCCAGTCGTGGCCGGGGGGGGAACACCGGGGAGCTGTTTTTT.

This clone was counted once. This chain joins TRBV6-5 and TRBJ1-5; 7 bases agree with TRBD1. CDR3 length: 14 amino acids. Trimming at V came to 6 bases and at J to 0 bases, leaving 2 bases not matched to a gene. Germline-derived CDR1 and CDR2 are MNHEY and SVGAGI. This chain's CDR3 is CASRDRRSNQPQHF. The CDR3 region has the DNA TGTGCCAGCAGGGACAGGCGTAGCAATCAGCCCCAGCATTTT.

The chain recombines TRBV5-4 with TRBJ1-4; 8 bases fit TRBD1. V trimming: 4 bases; J trimming: 7 bases; junction bases outside the gene matches: 6. CDR1 is SGHNT, CDR2 YYREEE, per germline (reference sequence). There are 14 residues in the CDR3. The DNA of the CDR3 is TGTGCCAGCAGCACTGGACAGGGTTTTGAAAAACTGTTTTTT. Translated, it gives CASSTGQGFEKLFF. Full variable domain (rest looked up from reference TRBV5-4 and TRBJ1-4): ETGVTQSPTHLIKTRGQQVTLRCSSQSGHNTVSWYQQALGQGPQFIFQYYREEENGRGNFPPRFSGLQFPNYSSELNVNALELDDSALYLCASSTGQGFEKLFFGSGTQLSVL.

The chain has TRBV11-1 and TRBJ1-1; possibly TRBD1 for D (5 bases). V was clipped by 3 bases and J by 4 bases, with 12 bases between them. This CDR3 has 14 amino acids. Germline assignment: CDR1 SGHAT and CDR2 FQDESV (reference sequence). The DNA for the CDR3 is TGTGCCAGCAGCTTCGGGAGAGGGGCCACTGAAGCTTTCTTT. Its protein is CASSFGRGATEAFF.

The J gene is TRBJ2-3, the V gene TRBV25-1, with D possibly being TRBD2 (5 bases). Germline values: CDR1 MGHDK, CDR2 SYGVNS. V shed 3 bases and J shed 1 base, with 14 bases lying between them. CDR3 size: 16 residues. CDR3 DNA sequence: TGTGCCAGCAGTGACCAACGCGGGTTACGCACAGATACGCAGTATTTT. Translating it yields CASSDQRGLRTDTQYF.

The genes are TRBV2 and TRBJ2-4, with 7 bases aligning to TRBD1. The CDR3 has 14 residues. J was trimmed by 3 bases and V by 6 bases; bases with no gene match: 5. Germline V CDR1 and CDR2: SNHLY, FYNNEI. The CDR3 protein is CASSPGTVKNIQYF. The CDR3 DNA follows: TGTGCCAGCAGCCCCGGGACAGTCAAAAACATTCAGTACTTC. The full variable domain, rest sourced from reference TRBV2 and TRBJ2-4, is EPEVTQTPSHQVTQMGQEVILRCVPISNHLYFYWYRQILGQKVEFLVSFYNNEISEKSEIFDDQFSVERPDGSNFTLKIRSTKLEDSAMYFCASSPGTVKNIQYFGAGTRLSVL.

The genes are TRBV7-2 and TRBJ1-2; 7 bases line up with TRBD1. The CDR3 consists of 14 residues. V lost 5 bases and J lost 3; bases outside the gene matches: 6. Germline-derived CDR1 and CDR2 are SGHTA and FQGNSA. The CDR3 bases are TGTGCCAGCAGCCAGGGGGGAGGCGACTATGGCTACACCTTC. Amino acids: CASSQGGGDYGYTF.

This chain joins TRBV18 and TRBJ1-1; 11 bases are shared with TRBD1. Unmatched junction bases numbered 0, after V lost 3 bases and J lost 6 bases. This CDR3 has 13 amino acids. Germline CDR1 and CDR2: KGHSH and LQKENI. The CDR3 protein is CASSPGQGAEAFF. The DNA of the CDR3 is TGTGCCAGCTCACCGGGACAGGGGGCTGAAGCTTTCTTT.

The chain uses TRBV11-2 and TRBJ1-3; D ambiguous. CDR3 length: 12 amino acids. CDR1 and CDR2 (germline): SGHAT, FQNNGV. Trimming cost V 3 bases and J 3 bases, with 3 bases left between them. The CDR3 DNA reads as TGTGCCAGCAGCTTCGGTGGAAACACCATATATTTT. Translation: CASSFGGNTIYF.

The chain is built from TRBV25-1 and TRBJ2-1, with 11 nucleotides matching TRBD2. Germline CDR1 MGHDK, CDR2 SYGVNS. V lost 4 bases and J lost 10; bases outside the gene matches: 6. The CDR3 has 14 residues. The CDR3 is CASSVSGGAAEQFF. Here the CDR3 DNA reads TGTGCCAGCAGTGTTAGCGGGGGGGCGGCCGAGCAGTTCTTC.

This chain uses TRBV10-3 with TRBJ1-1; tentative D call: TRBD1 (5 bases). Germline lookup yields CDR1 ENHRY and CDR2 SYGVKD. Between the trimmed V and J ends, which lost 10 bases and 13 bases, there was a span of 10 bases. This CDR3 comprises 8 residues. As DNA, the CDR3 is TGTGCCACGGGGGGTGGTTTCTTT. This sequence encodes CATGGGFF.

The chain uses TRBV6-5 and TRBJ2-3, with TRBD2 as a possible D gene (6 bases). This CDR3 has 13 amino acids. Germline V lookup: CDR1 MNHEY, CDR2 SVGAGI. The V end lost 5 bases, the J end lost 6 bases, and 12 bases lay between the germline ends. CDR3 sequence reads: CASSRDFLDTQYF. The DNA of the CDR3 is TGTGCCAGCAGTCGGGACTTTCTTGATACGCAGTATTTT.

The genes are TRBV25-1 and TRBJ1-6, with 10 bases aligning to TRBD1. With 8 bases clipped from V and 7 bases from J, the junction kept 2 bases outside the gene matches. CDR3 length: 13 amino acids. CDR1 and CDR2 (germline): MGHDK, SYGVNS. CDR3 in amino acids: CASRGQGNSPLHF. The CDR3 region has the DNA TGTGCCAGCCGGGGACAGGGGAATTCACCCCTCCACTTT.

The gene calls are TRBV6-5 and TRBJ1-2, with TRBD1 matching 10 bases. There are 14 residues in the CDR3. Germline V gene sequence: CDR1 MNHEY, CDR2 SVGAGI. Unmatched junction bases numbered 5, after V lost 5 bases and J lost 5 bases. CDR3 bases: TGTGCCAGCAGTACCGGGACAGGGGTATATGGCTACACCTTC. It is translated as CASSTGTGVYGYTF.

The chain is built from TRBV5-4 and TRBJ1-3; D gene unclear. CDR1 and CDR2 (germline): SGHNT, YYREEE (reference sequence). The CDR3 has 16 amino acids. Trimming removed 0 bases at V and 1 base at J, with 11 bases between. The chain's CDR3 is CASSLAPISSGNTIYF. In DNA, the CDR3 is TGTGCCAGCAGCTTGGCCCCCATCAGTTCTGGAAACACCATATATTTT.

This chain joins TRBV12-5 and TRBJ1-1; D is unresolved. Germline V lookup: CDR1 LGHNT, CDR2 FRNRAP. CDR3 length equals 13 residues. Trimming took 1 base from V and 4 from J, leaving 7 bases between them. The CDR3 region is CASGLEATTEAFF. CDR3 DNA sequence: TGTGCTAGTGGTTTGGAAGCGACCACTGAAGCTTTCTTT.

The chain carries TRBV5-4 and TRBJ1-1; D might be TRBD1 (5 bases). V was shortened by 3 bases and J by 5 bases, with 8 bases between the two germline ends. CDR3 length: 12 amino acids. CDR1 is SGHNT and CDR2 is YYREEE in the germline V gene (reference sequence). The CDR3 sequence is CASSSGWTEAFF. The DNA of the CDR3 is TGTGCCAGCAGCTCAGGGTGGACTGAAGCTTTCTTT.

The genes are TRBV19 and TRBJ2-3; maybe TRBD1 (7 bases). V was cut by 8 bases and J by 4 bases, with 19 bases left in between. CDR3 length: 15 residues. Germline V gene sequence: CDR1 LNHDA, CDR2 SQIVND (reference sequence). DNA for the CDR3: TGTGCCAGTTCGGGGGCAGGGGGTACTTCAGATACGCAGTATTTT. Encoded protein: CASSGAGGTSDTQYF.